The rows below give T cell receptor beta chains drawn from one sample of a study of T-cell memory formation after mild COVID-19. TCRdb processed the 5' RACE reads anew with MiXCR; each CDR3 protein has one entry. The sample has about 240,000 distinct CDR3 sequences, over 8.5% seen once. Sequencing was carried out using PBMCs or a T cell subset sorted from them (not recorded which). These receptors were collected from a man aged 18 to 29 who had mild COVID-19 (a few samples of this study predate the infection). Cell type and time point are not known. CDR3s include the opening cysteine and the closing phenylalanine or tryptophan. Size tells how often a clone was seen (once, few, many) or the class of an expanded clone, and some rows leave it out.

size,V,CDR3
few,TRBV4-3,CASSQGGASGANVLTF
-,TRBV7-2,CASSFGRDANTGELFF
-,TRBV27,CASRARGSNEKLFF
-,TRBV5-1,CASSLAGSAQNTEAFF
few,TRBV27,CASSPGLAPETQYF
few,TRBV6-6,CASRQQANTGELFF
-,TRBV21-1,CASSNLGGPNTEAFF
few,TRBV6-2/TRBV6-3,CASSRPPTNTEAFF
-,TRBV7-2,CASSLFGGGQETQYF
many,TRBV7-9,CASSAGVTGELFF